The 29 T cell receptor beta chains presented below share a single source sample, sequenced in a study of blood T cell repertoires in COVID-19. Sequencing was performed with immunoSEQ multiplex PCR; in TCRdb, only in-frame clones are kept and a portion is missing. The table shows fewer than 75,000 clones, with 90% occurring only once. Sequenced sample: peripheral blood. These receptors all come from a human donor in a cohort sampled during active COVID-19.

The rearrangement joins TRBV24-1 to TRBJ2-7, with a tentative D call TRBD1 (6 bases). This CDR3 is 13 amino acids long. Between the trimmed V and J ends, which lost 5 bases and 5 bases, there was a span of 12 bases. CDR1 is KGHDR and CDR2 is SFDVKD in the germline V gene. The CDR3 here is CATSGRGRNEQYF. CDR3 coding DNA: TGTGCCACCAGTGGCAGGGGTCGGAACGAGCAGTACTTC.

The J gene is TRBJ2-7, the V gene TRBV18, with 9 bases lining up with TRBD1. Trimming removed 3 bases from V and 5 bases from J; junction bases left unmatched: 5. Germline V lookup: CDR1 KGHSH, CDR2 LQKENI. This CDR3 is 14 amino acids long. The DNA of the CDR3 is TGTGCCAGCTCACCGGGACAGGGAAGGGACGAGCAGTACTTC. Translation: CASSPGQGRDEQYF.

This chain joins TRBV7-6 and TRBJ2-7, with D perhaps TRBD2 (5 bases). The CDR3 length is 14 residues. V lost 2 bases, J lost 0 bases, and 8 bases lay in between. CDR1 and CDR2 (germline): SGHVS, FNYEAQ. This CDR3 is CASSLSAGSYEQYF. CDR3 bases: TGTGCCAGCAGCTTATCGGCGGGCTCCTACGAGCAGTACTTC. The whole variable domain, remainder taken from reference TRBV7-6 and TRBJ2-7, is GAGVSQSPRYKVTKRGQDVALRCDPISGHVSLYWYRQALGQGPEFLTYFNYEAQQDKSGLPNDRFSAERPEGSISTLTIQRTEQRDSAMYRCASSLSAGSYEQYFGPGTRLTVT.

This chain links TRBV10-2 with TRBJ2-7; tentatively, D is TRBD1 (8 bases). Germline loops: CDR1 WSHSY, CDR2 SAAADI. Trimming removed 4 bases at V and 6 bases at J, with 13 bases between. This CDR3 comprises 13 residues. The CDR3 reads CASSAQGGSEQYF. As DNA, the CDR3 is TGCGCCAGCAGTGCACAGGGGGGGAGCGAGCAGTACTTC.

V usage is TRBV3-1 (or the pseudogene TRBV3-2) and J usage is TRBJ1-2, with D possibly matching TRBD1 (6 bases). Germline CDR1 reads LGHDT; CDR2 reads YNNKEL (reference sequence). V lost 1 base and J lost 5, with 8 bases in between. CDR3 size: 13 residues. In DNA, the CDR3 is TGTGCCAGCAGCCAAGGGCAGGGGTATGGCTACACCTTC. Translated: CASSQGQGYGYTF.

V usage is TRBV19 and J usage is TRBJ1-1, with 8 bases identical to TRBD1. The V and J ends lost 5 bases and 3 bases, in that order; junction bases with no gene match: 2. Per the germline V gene, CDR1 is LNHDA and CDR2 is SQIVND (reference sequence). The length of the CDR3 is 13 residues. The CDR3 is CASSLTGDTEAFF. The CDR3 bases are TGTGCCAGTAGTCTGACAGGGGACACTGAAGCTTTCTTT.

The chain combines TRBV5-4 with TRBJ2-3, with TRBD2 matching over 15 bases. Germline V gene data show CDR1 as SGHNT and CDR2 as YYREEE (reference sequence). The ends lost 4 bases at V and 4 bases at J; junction bases unmatched: 4. The CDR3 spans 16 residues. CDR3 bases: TGTGCCAGCAGCCCTAGGACTAGCGGGAGGGCAGATACGCAGTATTTT. Translation: CASSPRTSGRADTQYF. Full variable domain (rest looked up from reference TRBV5-4 and TRBJ2-3): ETGVTQSPTHLIKTRGQQVTLRCSSQSGHNTVSWYQQALGQGPQFIFQYYREEENGRGNFPPRFSGLQFPNYSSELNVNALELDDSALYLCASSPRTSGRADTQYFGPGTRLTVL.

This clone has a single count. The rearrangement uses TRBV6-5 and TRBJ1-4; 10 bases agree with TRBD1. Germline lookup yields CDR1 MNHEY and CDR2 SVGAGI. The J segment lost 7 bases and the V segment lost 6 bases, leaving 5 bases of the junction unmatched. The CDR3 is 14 amino acids. The CDR3 nucleotides read TGTGCCAGCAGGACAGGGGGCGCGGGTGAAAAACTGTTTTTT. This codes for CASRTGGAGEKLFF.

CDR3 DNA sequence: TGTGCCAGCAGTCGTTCCGGGACAGGGGTCGACGAGCAGTACTTC. Protein product: CASSRSGTGVDEQYF. The chain carries TRBV6-5 and TRBJ2-7, with 10 positions matching TRBD1. Germline CDR1 MNHEY, CDR2 SVGAGI. There are 15 residues in the CDR3. The trim removed 5 bases at V and 5 bases at J, leaving 9 bases unmatched.

The chain is built from TRBV9 and TRBJ1-2; a possible D gene is TRBD1 (5 bases). Between the trimmed V and J ends, which lost 3 bases and 7 bases, there was a span of 13 bases. Per the germline V gene, CDR1 is SGDLS and CDR2 is YYNGEE. The CDR3 consists of 13 residues. In DNA, the CDR3 is TGTGCCAGCAGCGCGGGGGTTCTGGGTGGCTACACCTTC. It translates to CASSAGVLGGYTF.

The sample holds one count of this clone. V usage is TRBV4-3 and J usage is TRBJ2-5; possible D gene TRBD2, 6 bases. V lost 4 bases to trimming and J lost 1 base, with 13 bases between them. The length of the CDR3 is 15 residues. Germline CDR1 is LGHNA and CDR2 is YSLEER. CDR3 nucleotides: TGCGCCAGCAGCCGAAGCGTAGCGGTCCAAGAGACCCAGTACTTC. It translates to CASSRSVAVQETQYF.

In its sample, this clone was seen a few times. CDR3 DNA: TGTGCCAGCAGTTCGCTAGTGGCGGGAGGGGAGACCCAGTACTTC. Amino acid sequence: CASSSLVAGGETQYF. V gene TRBV27 combines with J gene TRBJ2-5, with 9 bases aligning to TRBD2. The length of the CDR3 is 15 residues. Germline CDR1 reads MNHEY; CDR2 reads SMNVEV (reference sequence). Trimming took 4 bases from V and 5 from J; bases not matched to a gene: 8.

This clone was seen once. The rearrangement joins TRBV6-6 to TRBJ1-2; D is possibly TRBD1 (6 bases). Germline CDR1 is MNHNY and CDR2 is SVGAGI (reference sequence). This CDR3 is 14 amino acids long. V lost 2 bases to trimming and J lost 1 base, with 8 bases between them. Written as DNA, the CDR3 is TGTGCCAGCAGTTACCAGGACAGTAACTATGGCTACACCTTC. It specifies CASSYQDSNYGYTF.

The chain has TRBV13 and TRBJ2-1; 13 positions match TRBD2. V was pared by 5 bases and J by 7 bases, with 11 bases of the junction left unmatched. The CDR3 is made up of 17 amino acids. Germline assignment: CDR1 PRHDT and CDR2 FYEKMQ (reference sequence). The CDR3 protein is CASSTLLAGGPGNEQFF. CDR3 nucleotide sequence: TGTGCCAGCAGCACCCTACTAGCGGGAGGGCCAGGGAATGAGCAGTTCTTC.

V gene TRBV7-9 combines with J gene TRBJ2-1; possibly TRBD1 for D (6 bases). The germline CDR1 and CDR2 sequences are SEHNR and FQNEAQ (reference sequence). This CDR3 is 16 amino acids long. Trimming cost V 2 bases and J 6 bases, with 17 bases left between them. In DNA, the CDR3 is TGTGCCAGCAGCTTAAGAGGGACATCCCTTTCCAATGAGCAGTTCTTC. Its protein is CASSLRGTSLSNEQFF.

CDR3 sequence reads: CASSRMDSTGELFF. CDR3 coding DNA: TGCGCCAGCAGCCGCATGGACAGTACCGGGGAGCTGTTTTTT. The chain has TRBV4-3 and TRBJ2-2, with D possibly matching TRBD1 (6 bases). The germline V and J ends were trimmed by 4 bases and 5 bases, with 11 bases remaining between them. The CDR3 is 14 residues long. Germline V lookup: CDR1 LGHNA, CDR2 YSLEER.

V is TRBV5-1 and J is TRBJ2-3; the D gene is possibly TRBD1 (5 bases). Trimming removed 4 bases from V and 3 bases from J, with 12 bases in between. Germline CDR1 and CDR2: SGHRS and YFSETQ. The CDR3 consists of 14 residues. CDR3 sequence reads: CASSVLQGTDTQYF. CDR3 DNA: TGCGCCAGCAGCGTTTTGCAGGGAACAGATACGCAGTATTTT.

In its sample, this clone was seen once. The gene calls are TRBV18 and TRBJ2-2; D perhaps matches TRBD2 (6 bases). Trimming took off 2 bases at V and 1 base at J, with 14 bases between the two ends. The germline gives CDR1 KGHSH, CDR2 LQKENI. The CDR3 runs 17 residues. In DNA form, the CDR3 reads TGTGCCAGCTCACCAGCGCCTCTTAGCGGGAACACCGGGGAGCTGTTTTTT. This encodes CASSPAPLSGNTGELFF.

The chain links TRBV9 to TRBJ2-3; 7 nucleotides line up with TRBD1. V lost 0 bases to trimming and J lost 5 bases; unmatched junction nucleotides: 9. Germline V gene data show CDR1 as SGDLS and CDR2 as YYNGEE. The CDR3 is made up of 16 amino acids. CDR3 loop: CASSVVVGGPGDTQYF. CDR3 DNA: TGTGCCAGCAGCGTAGTAGTAGGGGGCCCGGGAGATACGCAGTATTTT.

V usage is TRBV6-4 and J usage is TRBJ2-1; 11 nucleotides line up with TRBD2. V lost 2 bases and J lost 3; bases outside the gene matches: 0. The CDR3 extends over 15 amino acids. Germline-derived CDR1 and CDR2 are MRHNA and SNTAGT. The CDR3 protein is CASSDGTSGYNEQFF. In DNA form, the CDR3 reads TGTGCCAGCAGTGACGGGACTAGCGGCTACAATGAGCAGTTCTTC.

The chain uses TRBV7-3 and TRBJ2-7, with D possibly matching TRBD1 (6 bases). With 5 bases removed from V and 1 base from J, the gap between germline ends came to 9 bases. CDR3 length: 13 amino acids. Germline lookup yields CDR1 SGHTA and CDR2 FQGTGA. The CDR3 region is CASSPGHSYEQYF. The CDR3 DNA is TGTGCCAGCAGCCCGGGACATTCCTACGAGCAGTACTTC.

The gene calls are TRBV5-4 and TRBJ2-7; D perhaps matches TRBD2 (6 bases). Trimming removed 4 bases from V and 0 bases from J, with 17 bases in between. The germline V gene encodes CDR1 SGHNT and CDR2 YYREEE (reference sequence). CDR3 size: 16 residues. The CDR3 coding sequence is TGTGCCAGCAGCAAGTCGCCGGCGGGACTCTCCTACGAGCAGTACTTC. Protein: CASSKSPAGLSYEQYF. The entire variable domain, with the rest obtained from reference TRBV5-4 and TRBJ2-7, is as follows: ETGVTQSPTHLIKTRGQQVTLRCSSQSGHNTVSWYQQALGQGPQFIFQYYREEENGRGNFPPRFSGLQFPNYSSELNVNALELDDSALYLCASSKSPAGLSYEQYFGPGTRLTVT.

The gene calls are TRBV5-4 and TRBJ2-3; 9 nucleotides match TRBD1. The V gene's germline CDR1 is SGHNT and CDR2 YYREEE (reference sequence). The CDR3 runs to 16 residues. V was pared by 4 bases and J by 2 bases, with 8 bases of the junction left unmatched. Written as DNA, the CDR3 is TGTGCCAGCAGCCCAGGAAGGGACAGGGCCACAGATACGCAGTATTTT. Residues: CASSPGRDRATDTQYF.

V gene TRBV24-1 combines with J gene TRBJ2-7; maybe TRBD1 (5 bases). The CDR3 is 13 residues long. CDR1 KGHDR and CDR2 SFDVKD come from the germline V gene. Trimming pared 6 bases from V and 7 bases from J, leaving 15 bases between. The CDR3 spells CATSSTDFQEQYF. In DNA, the CDR3 is TGTGCCACCAGTTCGACAGACTTCCAGGAGCAGTACTTC.

The rearrangement joins TRBV11-3 to TRBJ2-5; 14 nucleotides agree with TRBD2. In germline, CDR1 is SGHNT, CDR2 YENEEA. V trimming: 5 bases; J trimming: 5 bases; junction bases outside the gene matches: 7. The CDR3 consists of 16 residues. As DNA, the CDR3 is TGTGCCAGCAGCCGAGGGACTAGCGGGAGAATGGAGACCCAGTACTTC. Its protein is CASSRGTSGRMETQYF.

The gene calls are TRBV5-1 and TRBJ2-7, with TRBD2 matching 7 bases. The junction had 9 bases not matched to a gene; V was cut back by 4 bases and J by 5 bases. Germline CDR1 SGHRS, CDR2 YFSETQ. CDR3 length: 14 amino acids. The chain's CDR3 is CASSAGVLRDEQYF. The CDR3 DNA is TGCGCCAGCAGCGCGGGGGTATTACGGGACGAGCAGTACTTC. Based on the CDR3 plus reference TRBV5-1 and TRBJ2-7, the full variable domain is KAGVTQTPRYLIKTRGQQVTLSCSPISGHRSVSWYQQTPGQGLQFLFEYFSETQRNKGNFPGRFSGRQFSNSRSEMNVSTLELGDSALYLCASSAGVLRDEQYFGPGTRLTVT.

The chain employs TRBV15 and TRBJ1-2; D call uncertain. The germline gives CDR1 LNHNV, CDR2 YYDKDF (reference sequence). This CDR3 has 14 residues. V dropped 1 base and J dropped 4 bases, with 10 bases sitting between them. The CDR3 region has the DNA TGTGCCACCAGCAGAGGTGGAGTGGGCTATGGCTACACCTTC. It encodes CATSRGGVGYGYTF.

The V call is TRBV7-9, the J call TRBJ1-5; no firm D call. The CDR3 is made up of 13 amino acids. With 4 bases removed from V and 5 bases from J, the gap between germline ends came to 9 bases. CDR1 is SEHNR and CDR2 is FQNEAQ in the germline V gene (reference sequence). The CDR3 DNA is TGTGCCAGCAGCTCAGGCGGGTATCAGCCCCAGCATTTT. Protein sequence: CASSSGGYQPQHF.

The chain carries TRBV5-4 and TRBJ2-5, with 9 positions matching TRBD2. There are 16 residues in the CDR3. Trimming removed 4 bases from V and 5 bases from J; junction bases left unmatched: 12. Germline V CDR1 and CDR2: SGHNT, YYREEE (reference sequence). The CDR3 loop reads CASSPRLAETGETQYF. The CDR3 coding sequence is TGTGCCAGCAGCCCGAGACTAGCGGAGACAGGGGAGACCCAGTACTTC. The full variable domain, completed using reference TRBV5-4 and TRBJ2-5, is ETGVTQSPTHLIKTRGQQVTLRCSSQSGHNTVSWYQQALGQGPQFIFQYYREEENGRGNFPPRFSGLQFPNYSSELNVNALELDDSALYLCASSPRLAETGETQYFGPGTRLLVL.